This TCR beta chain is from a study of control samples from healthy donors and cancer patients. Using immunoSEQ multiplex PCR, the repertoire was profiled, and TCRdb retains in-frame clones only, with some absent. The sample consists of about 57,000 clones, about 95% of them appearing once. V was shortened by 5 bases and J by 8 bases, with 25 bases between the two germline ends. The CDR3 is made up of 17 amino acids. Per the germline V gene, CDR1 is SEHNR and CDR2 is FQNEAQ (reference sequence). The chain uses TRBV7-9 and TRBJ2-1, with D possibly TRBD2 on 7 matching bases. The clonotype was recovered from a man aged 25 to 40 in good health. The sample taken for sequencing was blood. The CDR3 sequence: CASSPRGRDIQNDEQFF. CDR3 DNA sequence: TGTGCCAGCAGCCCCCGGGGGAGGGACATACAAAATGATGAGCAGTTCTTC. Full variable domain (missing parts from reference TRBV7-9 and TRBJ2-1): DTGVSQNPRHKITKRGQNVTFRCDPISEHNRLYWYRQTLGQGPEFLTYFQNEAQLEKSRLLSDRFSAERPKGSFSTLEIQRTEQGDSAMYLCASSPRGRDIQNDEQFFGPGTRLTVL.